This T cell receptor beta chain was sequenced during a study of siplizumab effects on memory and regulatory T cells (dated by TCRdb to the late 2010s). Describing the broader study: The effect of the anti-CD2 antibody siplizumab on alloreactive T-cell subsets was examined in allogeneic mixed lymphocyte reactions constructed from human PBMCs. General findings and caveats noted by the study authors: The suppressive function of proliferating Tregs from siplizumab cultures was not functionally confirmed. Siplizumab significantly reduced the cumulative frequency of alloreactive sequences traceable to unstimulated CD4+ memory T cells. Unstimulated naive T cells appeared more diverse than memory T cells, and naive cells seemed to contribute substantially to the alloresponse. Roughly 80-97% of proliferating CD4+ or CD8+ clones could not be assigned a naive or memory phenotype. Of the alloreactive CD4+ clones that could be mapped, the Treg-derived share averaged roughly 73% with siplizumab compared with around 27% in control reactions. Sequences below about 10^-5 frequency were poorly captured, so only a minor fraction of alloreactive clones could be mapped to unstimulated subsets.

Inclusive of the bounding cysteine and phenylalanine, the CDR3 is 16 residues long. The entry retains the CDR3 DNA only, 48 bases that are in frame from base 1. CDR1 and CDR2, per the germline V gene, are SGHAT and FQNNGV. The V and J ends are trimmed by 5 bases and 9 bases, leaving 23 bases between them. Remarks on this clone: No cognate antigen has been identified for it. One base away there is no much larger clone; base qualities are not given.

Sorted unstimulated T cells, along with proliferating T cells recovered from mixed lymphocyte reactions, underwent TCRbeta CDR3 sequencing. Fresh whole blood from about 9 HLA-typed healthy donors was used as the source from which PBMCs were isolated. The library was generated by the immunoSEQ multiplex PCR assay. Some 1.1 x 10^5 TCR templates per sample were assayed on the deep sequencing platform. Genomic DNA extracted from sorted T cells was used for TCRbeta CDR3 sequencing. The source study handled its data this way. The R programming language was used for clonal analysis of the TCRbeta CDR3 data. Unstimulated samples were compared with post-reaction CFSE-low samples to define alloreactive CD4+ and CD8+ clones. Regulatory or non-regulatory origin was assigned to alloreactive CD4+ clones by matching of sequences to sorted unstimulated Treg and non-Treg repertoires. TCRdb holds this immuneACCESS table with in-frame rearrangements only. Some clones are missing; in checked studies, unresolved V genes explain under half, and the rest has no known cause. V, J and clone size derive from that table, while D and trimming were established from the DNA sequence. The sample includes approximately 48,000 clones, with more than 85% observed a single time. The ten top clones hold roughly 18% of the sample.

The source material was CD8+ T cells sorted from blood. The V and J genes are TRBV11-2 and TRBJ1-3; the D gene assignment is ambiguous. The receptor comes from a human donor in good health. Here the CDR3 is given as CASSLTPGRLLRTIYF. The DNA is TGTGCCAGCAGCCTGACCCCGGGTCGATTATTGCGCACCATATATTTT.